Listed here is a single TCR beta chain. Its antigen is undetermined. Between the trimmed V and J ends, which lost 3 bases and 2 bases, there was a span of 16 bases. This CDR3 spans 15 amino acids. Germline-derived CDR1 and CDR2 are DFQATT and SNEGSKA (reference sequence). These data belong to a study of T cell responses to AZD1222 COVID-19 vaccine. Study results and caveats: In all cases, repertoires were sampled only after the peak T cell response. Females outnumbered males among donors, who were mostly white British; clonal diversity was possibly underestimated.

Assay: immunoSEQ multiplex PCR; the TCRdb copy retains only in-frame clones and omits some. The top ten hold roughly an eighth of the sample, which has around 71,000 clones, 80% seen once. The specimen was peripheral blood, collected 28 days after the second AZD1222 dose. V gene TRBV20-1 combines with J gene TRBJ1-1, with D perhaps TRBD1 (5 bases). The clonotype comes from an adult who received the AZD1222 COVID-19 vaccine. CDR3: CSASIRVGGNTEAFF. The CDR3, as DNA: TGCAGTGCTAGTATTAGGGTGGGGGGAAACACTGAAGCTTTCTTT.